These 8 T cell receptor beta chains came from one sample sequenced in a study of CD4 and CD8 cells across lung adenocarcinoma regions. Via MiXCR, TCRdb re-called the PCR reads, giving one row per CDR3 protein. This sample yields about 20,000 distinct CDR3 sequences, of which around 50% are seen a single time; around 23% belongs to the top ten. Material for sequencing was CD8+ T cells from the center of a lung tumor. These receptors were collected from a female donor with lung adenocarcinoma. The CD4 and CD8 labels of this study may be unreliable.

This chain uses TRBV6-5 with TRBJ1-1; D is perhaps TRBD1 (6 bases). Germline V gene lookup returns CDR1 MNHEY and CDR2 SVGAGI. V lost 6 bases and J 4 bases, leaving 15 bases between the germline ends. CDR3 length: 14 residues. DNA of the CDR3: TGTGCCAGCAGCTACAGGGATGGGACCACTGAAGCTTTCTTT. The encoded protein is CASSYRDGTTEAFF.

CDR3 coding DNA: TGTGCCAGCAGCTTAACCTTTCGTCGCGAGCAGTTCTTC. This codes for CASSLTFRREQFF. The gene calls are TRBV7-2 and TRBJ2-1, with D unresolved. Germline CDR1 SGHTA, CDR2 FQGNSA. V lost 2 bases and J lost 10, with 12 bases in between. This CDR3 contains 13 residues. Supplemented by reference TRBV7-2 and TRBJ2-1, the full variable domain reads GAGVSQSPSNKVTEKGKDVELRCDPISGHTALYWYRQSLGQGLEFLIYFQGNSAPDKSGLPSDRFSAERTGGSVSTLTIQRTQQEDSAVYLCASSLTFRREQFFGPGTRLTVL.

The V call is TRBV27, the J call TRBJ2-4, with TRBD2 as a possible D gene (6 bases). The germline CDR1 and CDR2 sequences are MNHEY and SMNVEV (reference sequence). The CDR3 sequence is 15 residues long. CDR3 protein: CGRSPGVGAKNIQYF. The CDR3 bases are TGTGGCCGCAGCCCGGGGGTGGGAGCCAAAAACATTCAGTACTTC.

The chain joins TRBV4-1 to TRBJ2-4, with D unclear. This CDR3 is 16 amino acids long. Trimming pared 1 base from V and 13 bases from J, leaving 23 bases between. Germline CDR1 MGHRA, CDR2 YSYEKL. CDR3 region: CASSQGAVYQKNTQYF. In DNA form, the CDR3 reads TGCGCCAGCAGCCAAGGTGCGGTGTATCAAAAAAACACCCAGTACTTC.

A few counts support this clonotype. This clone may be a read error of a much larger clone one base away. The chain uses TRBV14 and TRBJ2-1, with TRBD2 matching 7 bases. The J call may be wrong; the DNA end is better matched by TRBJ2-7. The CDR3 is 13 residues long. In germline, CDR1 is SGHDN, CDR2 FVKESK. The CDR3 loop is CASSQASGFGQYF. The CDR3 DNA follows: TGTGCCAGCAGCCAAGCTAGCGGCTTCGGGCAGTACTTC.

The chain employs TRBV15 and TRBJ1-3; no clear D. The CDR3 is 16 amino acids. CDR1 is LNHNV, CDR2 YYDKDF, per germline (reference sequence). Trimming left V 0 bases short and J 4 bases short, with 13 bases between. The CDR3 nucleotides read TGTGCCACCAGCAGAGATCGATCCGGCGCCGGAAACACCATATATTTT. This translates into CATSRDRSGAGNTIYF.

This rearrangement joins TRBV27 to TRBJ2-3, with a tentative D call TRBD2 (5 bases). The closer fit of TRBJ2-7 to the DNA end suggests the J call may be wrong. Germline V gives CDR1 MNHEY, CDR2 SMNVEV (reference sequence). CDR3 length equals 15 residues. The DNA of the CDR3 is TGTGCCAGCAGTACCCGGGGTCCGGGCACAGATACGCAGTACTTC. Its translation: CASSTRGPGTDTQYF.

This clonotype was detected ten times or more. The chain recombines TRBV9 with TRBJ2-5; 7 nucleotides line up with TRBD1. CDR1 SGDLS and CDR2 YYNGEE come from the germline V gene. This CDR3 contains 15 residues. The ends lost 0 bases at V and 2 bases at J; junction bases unmatched: 4. CDR3 sequence: CASSVGQGNQETQYF. CDR3 nucleotide sequence: TGTGCCAGCAGCGTAGGACAGGGCAATCAAGAGACCCAGTACTTC.